The 27 T cell receptor beta chains in this list originate from one sample, sequenced in a study of T cells expressing NK-cell markers. TCRdb re-analyzed the 5' RACE reads; it lists each CDR3 protein once, without DNA. The listing contains some 140,000 distinct CDR3 sequences. Specimen: blood T cells: a sorted CD56 or NKG2C T cell subset, CD4+ or CD8+ T cells, or bulk PBMC T cells (not recorded which). These receptors were collected from a woman between 50 and 59 years old in good health.

The chain carries TRBV25-1 and TRBJ2-1; TCRdb designates TRBD2, a call that cannot be tested without DNA. The CDR3 length is 14 residues. The V gene's germline CDR1 is MGHDK and CDR2 SYGVNS. CDR3 protein: CASAGTSGYNEQFF.

CDR3 amino acids: CASSPPNAGGPRNEQFF. This chain links TRBV18 with TRBJ2-1; TCRdb reports TRBD2, a call that lacks DNA to check it against. The CDR3 is 17 amino acids. The germline V gene encodes CDR1 KGHSH and CDR2 LQKENI.

The gene calls are TRBV4-1 and TRBJ1-3; TCRdb indicates TRBD1, and absent DNA this call remains unverified. The CDR3 is 16 amino acids. From germline, CDR1 is MGHRA and CDR2 YSYEKL. CDR3 protein: CASSQAVGAPGNTIYF.

The chain recombines TRBV12-3 or TRBV12-4 with TRBJ2-3; TCRdb designates TRBD1, a call that cannot be tested without DNA. The CDR3 loop spans 15 amino acids. CDR3 sequence reads: CASSLQGASTDTQYF.

The gene calls are TRBV2 and TRBJ2-1; TCRdb calls TRBD1, which cannot be checked without DNA. This CDR3 has 14 residues. Germline V gives CDR1 SNHLY, CDR2 FYNNEI. CDR3 sequence reads: CASRGTGDARKQFF.

The rearrangement joins TRBV4-1 to TRBJ1-6; no DNA is available, so the TRBD1 call from TCRdb remains unchecked. There are 12 residues in the CDR3. Germline V CDR1 and CDR2: MGHRA, YSYEKL. The CDR3: CASRTGESPLHF.

Here the CDR3 reads CASSLGTLGTGELFF. The V gene is TRBV12-3 or TRBV12-4, the J gene TRBJ2-2; TCRdb picks TRBD2, but there is no DNA to check that call. The CDR3 runs 15 residues.

The V gene is TRBV6-2 or TRBV6-3, the J gene TRBJ1-5. Germline CDR1 and CDR2: MNHEY and SVGEGT. This CDR3 region has 15 residues. CDR3 in amino acids: CATDPGTHSNQPQHF.

The CDR3: CASSYRTGDTGELFF. The gene calls are TRBV7-8 and TRBJ2-2; lacking DNA, the TRBD1 call made by TCRdb goes unchecked. Germline V gives CDR1 SGHVS, CDR2 FQNEAQ. This CDR3 has 15 amino acids.

The V gene is TRBV5-1, the J gene TRBJ1-2; TCRdb's D call of TRBD1 is untestable without DNA. The V gene's germline CDR1 is SGHRS and CDR2 YFSETQ. The CDR3 extends over 13 amino acids. CDR3 in amino acids: CASSAWGGHGYTF. Combining the CDR3 with reference TRBV5-1 and TRBJ1-2 gives the whole variable domain KAGVTQTPRYLIKTRGQQVTLSCSPISGHRSVSWYQQTPGQGLQFLFEYFSETQRNKGNFPGRFSGRQFSNSRSEMNVSTLELGDSALYLCASSAWGGHGYTFGSGTRLTVV.

This sequence joins TRBV5-1 and TRBJ2-1. The germline V gene has CDR1 SGHRS and CDR2 YFSETQ. CDR3 length: 15 residues. CDR3 residues: CASSLGEAIGHEQFF.

The CDR3 sequence: CASQSSYEQYF. The chain combines TRBV5-6 with TRBJ2-7. From germline, CDR1 is SGHDT and CDR2 YYEEEE. The CDR3 covers 11 residues.

The gene calls are TRBV3-1 and TRBJ2-3; the TCRdb call, TRBD2, lacks DNA for checking. The germline gives CDR1 LGHDT, CDR2 YNNKEL (reference sequence). The CDR3 length is 15 residues. CDR3 protein: CASSQADYSTDTQYF.

The V gene is TRBV29-1, the J gene TRBJ2-5. CDR3 size: 14 residues. Germline CDR1 SQVTM, CDR2 ANQGSEA. The CDR3 is CSVDLLRRQETQYF.

V gene TRBV20-1 combines with J gene TRBJ2-1; the TCRdb call, TRBD2, lacks DNA for checking. The CDR3 contains 16 residues. Germline V gene lookup returns CDR1 DFQATT and CDR2 SNEGSKA (reference sequence). The CDR3 loop reads CSADPGRALSGNEQFF.

The J gene is TRBJ2-7, the V gene TRBV29-1; TCRdb lists TRBD1, though no DNA is available to test this call. CDR1 and CDR2 from the germline V gene are SQVTM and ANQGSEA. This CDR3 has 11 residues. The CDR3 sequence: CSVEKGAEQYF.

The rearrangement links TRBV4-1 to TRBJ2-2; with no DNA, the TCRdb D assignment of TRBD2 cannot be verified. The CDR3 loop spans 15 amino acids. CDR1 MGHRA and CDR2 YSYEKL come from the germline V gene. CDR3: CASSQDTGGTGELFF.

The gene calls are TRBV2 and TRBJ2-2; TCRdb selects TRBD1, and the lack of DNA leaves this call unchecked. The germline gives CDR1 SNHLY, CDR2 FYNNEI. CDR3 length: 17 residues. The CDR3 is CARPPGQGAPGTGELFF.

The V call is TRBV4-1, the J call TRBJ2-3. The CDR3 has 14 amino acids. Germline V gives CDR1 MGHRA, CDR2 YSYEKL. The chain's CDR3 is CASSQASAGDTQYF.

J is TRBJ2-1 and V is TRBV28; TCRdb indicates TRBD1, and absent DNA this call remains unverified. Germline V gives CDR1 MDHEN, CDR2 SYDVKM. The CDR3 runs to 11 residues. The CDR3 spells CASSNGADQFF. The whole variable domain, remainder taken from reference TRBV28 and TRBJ2-1, is DVKVTQSSRYLVKRTGEKVFLECVQDMDHENMFWYRQDPGLGLRLIYFSYDVKMKEKGDIPEGYSVSREKKERFSLILESASTNQTSMYLCASSNGADQFFGPGTRLTVL.

The chain is built from TRBV4-1 and TRBJ2-1. Germline lookup yields CDR1 MGHRA and CDR2 YSYEKL. The CDR3 length is 17 residues. The CDR3 here is CASSQDSEPRSYNEQFF.

The rearrangement uses TRBV21-1 and TRBJ1-1; TCRdb lists TRBD1, though no DNA is available to test this call. TRBV21-1 is described as a pseudogene. The CDR3 is 15 amino acids. The CDR3 here is CASSNVSGGNTEAFF.

V and J are TRBV15 and TRBJ2-3; TCRdb returns TRBD1, unconfirmable since there is no DNA. The CDR3 consists of 16 residues. The germline V gene encodes CDR1 LNHNV and CDR2 YYDKDF (reference sequence). CDR3 protein: CATSSVPGQGLYTQYF. Full variable domain (missing parts from reference TRBV15 and TRBJ2-3): DAMVIQNPRYQVTQFGKPVTLSCSQTLNHNVMYWYQQKSSQAPKLLFHYYDKDFNNEADTPDNFQSRRPNTSFCFLDIRSPGLGDTAMYLCATSSVPGQGLYTQYFGPGTRLTVL.

The chain links TRBV7-6 to TRBJ2-1; TCRdb's D call of TRBD1 is untestable without DNA. Germline values: CDR1 SGHVS, CDR2 FNYEAQ. This CDR3 contains 19 residues. CDR3 in amino acids: CASSSPTSTGAVFPNEQFF.

The genes are TRBV5-1 and TRBJ2-1; the TCRdb call, TRBD2, lacks DNA for checking. From germline, CDR1 is SGHRS and CDR2 YFSETQ. The CDR3 length is 17 residues. The CDR3 protein is CASSSDGSGPNYNEQFF. Combining the CDR3 with reference TRBV5-1 and TRBJ2-1 gives the whole variable domain KAGVTQTPRYLIKTRGQQVTLSCSPISGHRSVSWYQQTPGQGLQFLFEYFSETQRNKGNFPGRFSGRQFSNSRSEMNVSTLELGDSALYLCASSSDGSGPNYNEQFFGPGTRLTVL.

The V and J genes are TRBV10-3 and TRBJ1-1. CDR3 size: 15 residues. Germline CDR1 and CDR2: ENHRY and SYGVKD. CDR3 region: CAISDGVTLNTEAFF.

The chain joins TRBV29-1 to TRBJ2-1; without DNA, the TCRdb call of TRBD1 cannot be checked. Germline V gene lookup returns CDR1 SQVTM and CDR2 ANQGSEA. This CDR3 contains 13 residues. CDR3 in amino acids: CSVESRGQNEQFF.